Each of the 11 T cell receptor beta chains below was sequenced from the same sample in a study of blood T cell dynamics during melanoma immunotherapy. As to time point: week 3, after first cycle of checkpoint inhibitor. Sequencing used immunoSEQ multiplex PCR; TCRdb keeps in-frame clones, though not all of them. Counted here are roughly 16,000 clones, about 94% occurring once; the ten biggest clones make up 0.2% to 0.25%. Sequenced material: effector memory CD8+ T cells from blood, taken from a patient treated with checkpoint blockade. Every receptor here comes from a human donor with melanoma.

The rearrangement joins TRBV7-6 to TRBJ2-5; the D call may be TRBD1 or TRBD2 (5 bases each). The J call may be incorrect, as the DNA end agrees better with TRBJ2-7. The CDR3 covers 15 residues. The germline CDR1 and CDR2 sequences are SGHVS and FNYEAQ. The CDR3 DNA reads TGTGCCAGCATCAGAGGGGCAGAATCCCCCTACGAGCAGTACTTC. Its protein is CASIRGAESPYEQYF.

The chain employs TRBV6-4 and TRBJ2-3; a weak D match, TRBD2 (5 bases). CDR1 is MRHNA and CDR2 is SNTAGT in the germline V gene. This CDR3 is built from 14 residues. V was clipped by 6 bases and J by 1 base, with 11 bases between them. The chain's CDR3 is CASSQAAGTDTQYF. The CDR3 DNA reads TGTGCCAGCAGCCAAGCGGCGGGCACAGATACGCAGTATTTT.

The chain is built from TRBV9 and TRBJ2-2, with D unclear. Germline V gene sequence: CDR1 SGDLS, CDR2 YYNGEE. With 4 bases removed from V and 6 bases from J, the gap between germline ends came to 7 bases. This CDR3 is 12 amino acids long. The CDR3 here is CASSFNAGELFF. CDR3 coding DNA: TGTGCCAGCAGCTTCAATGCCGGGGAGCTGTTTTTT.

The J gene is TRBJ1-1, the V gene TRBV9; unclear D gene. V lost 4 bases to trimming and J lost 5 bases, with 12 bases between them. The CDR3 has 13 amino acids. Germline CDR1 and CDR2: SGDLS and YYNGEE. The DNA for the CDR3 is TGTGCCAGCAGCTTAGAGGGAGGGACTGAAGCTTTCTTT. Translated: CASSLEGGTEAFF.

The chain employs TRBV28 and TRBJ1-1; D remains ambiguous. The CDR3 runs to 13 residues. Trimming removed 3 bases at V and 0 bases at J, with 5 bases between. Germline assignment: CDR1 MDHEN and CDR2 SYDVKM. The CDR3 spells CASSFTLNTEAFF. DNA of the CDR3: TGTGCCAGCAGTTTCACATTGAACACTGAAGCTTTCTTT.

V gene TRBV6-1 combines with J gene TRBJ2-1; TRBD2 aligns across 12 bases. Losses at the gene ends were 7 bases for V and 7 bases for J; bases not matched to a gene: 5. The CDR3 extends over 14 amino acids. Germline assignment: CDR1 MNHNS and CDR2 SASEGT. The CDR3 DNA reads TGTGCCAGCATCTGGACTAGCGGGGATAATGAGCAGTTCTTC. It codes for CASIWTSGDNEQFF.

The CDR3 protein is CASSQTSGRAKYF. For the CDR3, the DNA is TGCGCCAGCAGCCAAACTAGCGGGAGGGCCAAGTACTTC. The chain combines TRBV4-1 with TRBJ2-4; TRBD2 agrees at 13 bases. V shed 2 bases, J shed 14 bases, and the junction held 3 bases outside the gene matches. The CDR3 is 13 amino acids. Germline CDR1 and CDR2: MGHRA and YSYEKL.

This clone was recorded only once. The chain couples TRBV25-1 to TRBJ2-5; D is unresolved. V was clipped by 6 bases and J by 5 bases, with 4 bases between them. The CDR3 has 10 amino acids. From germline, CDR1 is MGHDK and CDR2 SYGVNS. CDR3 protein: CASRGETQYF. The CDR3 region has the DNA TGTGCCAGCAGGGGGGAGACCCAGTACTTC. Full variable domain (rest looked up from reference TRBV25-1 and TRBJ2-5): EADIYQTPRYLVIGTGKKITLECSQTMGHDKMYWYQQDPGMELHLIHYSYGVNSTEKGDLSSESTVSRIRTEHFPLTLESARPSHTSQYLCASRGETQYFGPGTRLLVL.

The chain recombines TRBV6-1 with TRBJ1-1; the D gene is possibly TRBD1 (5 bases). This CDR3 comprises 14 residues. Germline lookup yields CDR1 MNHNS and CDR2 SASEGT. Trimming took 2 bases from V and 3 from J, leaving 10 bases between them. DNA for the CDR3: TGTGCCAGCAGTGAAAATGGGGCGGACACTGAAGCTTTCTTT. It encodes CASSENGADTEAFF.

V usage is TRBV28 and J usage is TRBJ2-5; 7 bases align to TRBD1. Germline CDR1 MDHEN, CDR2 SYDVKM. V shed 6 bases and J 1 base; nucleotides not matched to a gene: 5. CDR3 length: 14 residues. CDR3 amino acids: CASSHGTAQETQYF. CDR3 bases: TGTGCCAGCAGCCACGGGACAGCCCAAGAGACCCAGTACTTC.

This chain uses TRBV29-1 with TRBJ2-7; TRBD2 matches at 14 bases. The junction had 14 bases not matched to a gene; V was cut back by 7 bases and J by 3 bases. Germline CDR1 SQVTM, CDR2 ANQGSEA. This CDR3 has 17 residues. CDR3 nucleotide sequence: TGCAGCGCCACGCCGGGACTAGCGGGAGAGGGGCTCTACGAGCAGTACTTC. This gives the protein CSATPGLAGEGLYEQYF.